This TCR beta chain came from a study of CD8+CD57+ T cells in acquired aplastic anemia. Overall study context: Sorting CD4+ and CD8+ cells gave DNA averaging approximately 3 ug.

Whole-study findings and limits: Controls and patients did not differ significantly in CD8+ Simpson's diversity. The same twenty-nine CD8+ CDR3 sequences occurred in patients and in controls.

The CDR3 consists of 14 residues. The germline V gene has CDR1 KGHDR and CDR2 SFDVKD. For CDR3 and TCR beta VDJ profiling, genomic DNA was the template used. One entry per CDR3 protein results from TCRdb running MiXCR on the reads. The sample records a few hundred thousand distinct CDR3 sequences, 34% being singletons. Comments on this clonotype: Its antigen is as yet unknown. The junction departs from the called germline gene at one end, perhaps through a read error.

The V and J genes are TRBV24-1 and TRBJ2-5, with D tentatively TRBD2 (6 bases). This receptor was obtained from a human donor in good health, serving as a control. Sequenced input: sorted CD4+, CD8+, or CD8+CD57+ T cells (not recorded which) from PBMCs. The CDR3 DNA follows: TGTGCCACCAGTGAGTCGGGACTTTCAGAGACTCAGTACTTC. Translation: CATSESGLSETQYF.